The 18 T cell receptor beta chains below come from one sample, sequenced in a study of low-dose radiotherapy and immunotherapy resistance in tumors. Primers used for first-strand cDNA, a TRAV- and TRBV-specific set, covered both alpha and beta chains. It was with a constant-region primer and a V-primer adapter that TCRs were amplified over approximately 18 PCR cycles. TCRdb reanalysed the reads using MiXCR and keeps one entry per CDR3 protein. This sample carries under 90,000 distinct CDR3 sequences, roughly a sixth of them seen once, and the ten largest clones take roughly 2.8%. Indicated time point: before trial treatment. Specimen: PBMCs, collected before treatment. These receptors originate from a male donor with prostate cancer.

The sample holds many counts of this clonotype. Relative to the germline gene, one junction end is altered; a read error may explain this. This sequence joins TRBV20-1 and TRBJ2-7; weak D call: TRBD2 (5 bases). The CDR3 has 11 amino acids. Per germline, CDR1 DFQATT and CDR2 SNEGSKA (reference sequence). In nucleotides, the CDR3 is TGCAGTGCTAGCAGAGTCCGGGATCTTAACTTC. Protein sequence: CSASRVRDLNF.

This clonotype came up many times. This chain links TRBV4-1 with TRBJ1-5; no clear D gene. V was trimmed by 0 bases and J by 0 bases, leaving 21 bases between them. The CDR3 is 20 residues long. Germline lookup yields CDR1 MGHRA and CDR2 YSYEKL. The CDR3 DNA reads as TGCGCCAGCAGCCAAGAATGGAGAAAGGGAAGGTATGTTAGCAATCAGCCCCAGCATTTT. As protein: CASSQEWRKGRYVSNQPQHF.

This chain connects TRBV3-1 to TRBJ2-3, with D maybe TRBD1 (6 bases). The length of the CDR3 is 14 residues. V shed 6 bases and J shed 2 bases, with 12 bases lying between them. Germline CDR1 is LGHDT and CDR2 is YNNKEL (reference sequence). CDR3 in DNA: TGTGCCAGCAGTCAGACAGGACCCACAGATACGCAGTATTTT. Amino acid sequence: CASSQTGPTDTQYF.

On this clonotype itself: A far larger clone is one base from this, pointing to a likely read error. The chain is built from TRBV6-2 or TRBV6-3 and TRBJ2-1; tentatively, D is TRBD1 or TRBD2 (5 bases each). In germline, CDR1 is MNHEY, CDR2 SVGEGT. Trimming shortened V by 6 bases and J by 10 bases, and 13 bases separated the two germline ends. This CDR3 has 12 residues. CDR3 sequence: CASRRGAHEQFF. Written as DNA, the CDR3 is TGTGCCAGCAGACGAGGGGCCCACGAGCAGTTCTTC.

Many counts were recorded for this clonotype. The V gene is TRBV29-1, the J gene TRBJ2-5; 7 bases line up with TRBD2. V trimming: 3 bases; J trimming: 5 bases; junction bases outside the gene matches: 6. The CDR3 has 13 amino acids. Looked up from germline, CDR1 is SQVTM and CDR2 is ANQGSEA. CDR3 sequence reads: CSVEVNGGETQYF. The DNA for the CDR3 is TGCAGCGTTGAGGTGAACGGGGGGGAGACCCAGTACTTC.

This clonotype was counted at least ten times. V is TRBV29-1 and J is TRBJ2-5, with TRBD1 matching 8 bases. CDR3 length equals 13 residues. Losses at the gene ends were 4 bases for V and 2 bases for J; bases not matched to a gene: 3. Germline V CDR1 and CDR2: SQVTM, ANQGSEA. Here the CDR3 reads CSVARGRQETQYF. The DNA for the CDR3 is TGCAGCGTTGCCAGGGGGCGTCAAGAGACCCAGTACTTC.

This clonotype was recorded at least ten times. This chain joins TRBV2 and TRBJ1-1; TRBD1 might be the D (5 bases). The CDR3 has 13 amino acids. V lost 6 bases, J lost 1 base, and 9 bases lay in between. From germline, CDR1 is SNHLY and CDR2 FYNNEI. The CDR3 sequence: CASSQGENTEAFF. The CDR3 coding sequence is TGTGCCAGCAGCCAAGGGGAGAACACTGAAGCTTTCTTT. The full variable domain, in which reference TRBV2 and TRBJ1-1 provide the parts outside the CDR3, is EPEVTQTPSHQVTQMGQEVILRCVPISNHLYFYWYRQILGQKVEFLVSFYNNEISEKSEIFDDQFSVERPDGSNFTLKIRSTKLEDSAMYFCASSQGENTEAFFGQGTRLTVV.

This clonotype was detected many times. The rearrangement joins TRBV20-1 to TRBJ1-2; D is possibly TRBD1 (5 bases). Trimming shortened V by 6 bases and J by 5 bases, and 19 bases separated the two germline ends. In germline, CDR1 is DFQATT, CDR2 SNEGSKA (reference sequence). This CDR3 contains 14 residues. The CDR3 DNA follows: TGCAGTGCGGAGTCCGGGACCGCTCGATATGGCTACACCTTC. This translates into CSAESGTARYGYTF.

The V gene is TRBV28, the J gene TRBJ2-1; D gene ambiguous. This CDR3 contains 14 residues. Trimming removed 5 bases from V and 5 bases from J, with 13 bases in between. The V gene's germline CDR1 is MDHEN and CDR2 SYDVKM. The CDR3 nucleotides are TGTGCCAGCAGTCCCCCGAGAAGGGACAATGAGCAGTTCTTC. This codes for CASSPPRRDNEQFF. Looking up the rest from reference TRBV28 and TRBJ2-1 gives the full variable domain: DVKVTQSSRYLVKRTGEKVFLECVQDMDHENMFWYRQDPGLGLRLIYFSYDVKMKEKGDIPEGYSVSREKKERFSLILESASTNQTSMYLCASSPPRRDNEQFFGPGTRLTVL.

This clonotype was observed many times. This rearrangement joins TRBV2 to TRBJ1-1; possible D gene TRBD1, 5 bases. Trimming cost V 3 bases and J 5 bases, with 16 bases left between them. CDR1 SNHLY and CDR2 FYNNEI come from the germline V gene. CDR3 length equals 15 residues. CDR3 coding DNA: TGTGCCAGCAGTGATGGGCACCCAGGGAATACTGAAGCTTTCTTT. Protein sequence: CASSDGHPGNTEAFF.

In this sample, this clonotype turned up many times. The chain employs TRBV14 and TRBJ2-3; 7 bases match TRBD2. V gave up 4 bases and J gave up 0 bases; unmatched junction bases: 4. The germline CDR1 and CDR2 sequences are SGHDN and FVKESK. CDR3 length: 15 amino acids. The CDR3 reads CASSPTGGSTDTQYF. CDR3 DNA: TGTGCCAGCAGCCCCACGGGGGGAAGCACAGATACGCAGTATTTT. Using reference TRBV14 and TRBJ2-3 for the parts outside the CDR3, the full variable domain is EAGVTQFPSHSVIEKGQTVTLRCDPISGHDNLYWYRRVMGKEIKFLLHFVKESKQDESGMPNNRFLAERTGGTYSTLKVQPAELEDSGVYFCASSPTGGSTDTQYFGPGTRLTVL.

This clonotype was counted at least ten times. The chain combines TRBV7-9 with TRBJ2-7; 10 bases map to TRBD1. This CDR3 is 16 amino acids long. V trimming: 5 bases; J trimming: 0 bases; junction bases outside the gene matches: 7. CDR1 and CDR2 from the germline V gene are SEHNR and FQNEAQ (reference sequence). The CDR3 region is CASSSRQGASSYEQYF. The CDR3 nucleotides are TGTGCCAGCAGCAGCAGACAGGGGGCAAGCTCCTACGAGCAGTACTTC.

V gene TRBV7-9 combines with J gene TRBJ2-2; TRBD2 matches at 7 bases. CDR1 is SEHNR, CDR2 FQNEAQ, per germline (reference sequence). Unmatched junction bases numbered 4, after V lost 4 bases and J lost 2 bases. There are 15 residues in the CDR3. The CDR3 region has the DNA TGTGCCAGCAGCTACCGGGACTATAACACCGGGGAGCTGTTTTTT. It specifies CASSYRDYNTGELFF.

This clonotype appeared many times. The chain has TRBV20-1 and TRBJ2-1; 10 positions agree with TRBD2. In germline, CDR1 is DFQATT, CDR2 SNEGSKA (reference sequence). Trimming at V came to 6 bases and at J to 2 bases, leaving 4 bases not matched to a gene. The CDR3 is 14 residues long. CDR3 loop: CSARLAGAYNEQFF. The CDR3 nucleotides are TGCAGTGCAAGGCTAGCGGGGGCCTACAATGAGCAGTTCTTC.

In its sample, this clonotype was seen many times. The chain carries TRBV11-3 and TRBJ2-3; D gene uncertain. This CDR3 is built from 13 residues. Per germline, CDR1 SGHNT and CDR2 YENEEA. With 3 bases removed from V and 0 bases from J, the gap between germline ends came to 4 bases. In DNA, the CDR3 is TGTGCCAGCAGCTTCGACAGCACAGATACGCAGTATTTT. This encodes CASSFDSTDTQYF. The full variable domain, its missing parts supplied by reference TRBV11-3 and TRBJ2-3, is EAGVVQSPRYKIIEKKQPVAFWCNPISGHNTLYWYLQNLGQGPELLIRYENEEAVDDSQLPKDRFSAERLKGVDSTLKIQPAELGDSAVYLCASSFDSTDTQYFGPGTRLTVL.

This clonotype occurred many times. The chain employs TRBV14 and TRBJ2-7, with no clear D. CDR1 is SGHDN, CDR2 FVKESK, per germline. This CDR3 is built from 12 residues. The V end lost 0 bases, the J end lost 5 bases, and 5 bases lay between the germline ends. CDR3 DNA: TGTGCCAGCAGCCAAGATGACAACGAGCAGTACTTC. Residues: CASSQDDNEQYF.

Many counts were recorded for this clonotype. The V and J genes are TRBV29-1 and TRBJ2-2; weak D call: TRBD1 (6 bases). Trimming removed 5 bases at V and 3 bases at J, with 13 bases between. This CDR3 contains 14 residues. The germline V gene encodes CDR1 SQVTM and CDR2 ANQGSEA. The DNA for the CDR3 is TGCAGCGTTTCCTCAGGGGCGGACACCGGGGAGCTGTTTTTT. Amino acids: CSVSSGADTGELFF.

This clonotype was counted at least ten times. CDR3 region: CASSLLEGGGETQYF. DNA of the CDR3: TGTGCCAGCAGTTTGCTTGAGGGAGGAGGAGAGACCCAGTACTTC. The chain employs TRBV12-3 or TRBV12-4 and TRBJ2-5; D is possibly TRBD2 (6 bases). Trimming took 3 bases from V and 4 from J, leaving 15 bases between them. The CDR3 totals 15 residues.